The rows below give T cell receptor beta chains drawn from one sample of a study of blood T cell repertoires in COVID-19. Data came from immunoSEQ multiplex PCR; TCRdb stores just in-frame clones and leaves some out. Found here are around 420,000 clones, roughly 87% of them singletons; the top ten hold roughly 2%. The sequenced material came from PBMCs or T cells enriched from blood (not recorded which). The receptors come from a woman aged 35 to 49 with acute COVID-19. CDR3s include the opening cysteine and the closing phenylalanine or tryptophan. The order of the fields is V gene, clone size, J gene, CDR3 length, D gene, CDR3 protein, CDR3 DNA. The D gene is left open where the match is weak. Some rows have no size entry. The others give once, few or many, or a class for an expanded clone.

>TRBV14|once|TRBJ1-2|15|-
CASSQDSGGANGYTF
TGTGCCAGCAGCCAAGATTCTGGGGGCGCGAATGGCTACACCTTC
>TRBV21-1|-|TRBJ2-1|15|-
CASSKGAKYYNEQFF
TGTGCCAGCAGCAAAGGGGCCAAATACTACAATGAGCAGTTCTTC
>TRBV11-2|-|TRBJ1-3|15|TRBD1
CASSRAGQGLNTIYF
TGTGCCAGCAGCCGGGCGGGACAGGGATTAAACACCATATATTTT
>TRBV21-1|-|TRBJ1-2|15|-
CASSKGRFGNYGYTF
TGTGCCAGCAGCAAAGGTAGGTTCGGGAACTATGGCTACACCTTC
>TRBV4-1|-|TRBJ1-4|20|TRBD1
CASSQPTGTGGSSSDEKLFF
TGCGCCAGCAGCCAACCGACCGGGACAGGGGGTTCTTCGTCGGATGAAAAACTGTTTTTT
>TRBV24-1|-|TRBJ2-7|17|TRBD2
CATSDGRREGGSYEQYF
TGTGCCACCAGTGACGGGCGGAGGGAGGGTGGTTCCTACGAGCAGTACTTC
>TRBV6-1|-|TRBJ1-1|15|TRBD1
CASSEGQGLWTEAFF
TGTGCCAGCAGTGAGGGACAGGGTTTATGGACTGAAGCTTTCTTT
>TRBV3-1/TRBV3-2|-|TRBJ2-1|13|TRBD2
CASSVAGGEKQFF
TGTGCCAGCAGCGTGGCTGGGGGGGAGAAGCAGTTCTTC
>TRBV4-1|-|TRBJ1-1|16|-
CASSQDDRAGNTEAFF
TGCGCCAGCAGCCAAGATGACAGAGCAGGGAATACTGAAGCTTTCTTT
>TRBV12-5|-|TRBJ2-5|14|-
CASGLAGGGETQYF
TGTGCTAGTGGTTTGGCAGGGGGAGGAGAGACCCAGTACTTC
>TRBV30|once|TRBJ1-6|15|TRBD1
CAWSVRTGKNSPLHF
TGTGCCTGGAGTGTACGGACAGGAAAAAATTCACCCCTCCACTTT
>TRBV25-1|-|TRBJ2-5|14|TRBD2
CASSEFASGETQYF
TGTGCCAGCAGTGAATTCGCTAGCGGAGAGACCCAGTACTTC
>TRBV29-1|-|TRBJ1-2|13|-
CSVELGTWGGYTF
TGCAGCGTTGAACTAGGGACTTGGGGAGGCTACACCTTC
>TRBV12-5|-|TRBJ1-4|15|-
CASGLVGTGNEKLFF
TGTGCTAGTGGTTTGGTAGGGACTGGTAATGAAAAACTGTTTTTT
>TRBV3-1/TRBV3-2|-|TRBJ1-1|15|-
CASSPHTGGNTEAFF
TGTGCCAGCAGCCCCCACACGGGGGGGAACACTGAAGCTTTCTTT
>TRBV9|-|TRBJ1-2|13|-
CASSRSTLYGYTF
TGTGCCAGCAGCCGGTCTACGTTATATGGCTACACCTTC
>TRBV6-6|-|TRBJ2-7|17|TRBD2
CASSLRTSGGVRDEQYF
TGTGCCAGCAGTCTGAGGACTAGCGGGGGGGTCCGGGACGAGCAGTACTTC
>TRBV3-1/TRBV3-2|-|TRBJ1-5|16|-
CASSQGTVWSNQPQHF
TGTGCCAGCAGCCAAGGGACAGTGTGGAGCAATCAGCCCCAGCATTTT
>TRBV7-2|-|TRBJ1-1|15|TRBD1
CASSPWTGRSTEAFF
TGTGCCAGCAGCCCATGGACAGGGCGGAGCACTGAAGCTTTCTTT
>TRBV3-1/TRBV3-2|-|TRBJ2-7|15|TRBD2
CASSHIVGLESEQYF
TGTGCCAGCAGCCATATAGTGGGACTAGAGAGCGAGCAGTACTTC
>TRBV6-5|-|TRBJ1-2|15|-
CASSYTHVRSYGYTF
TGTGCCAGCAGTTACACTCACGTACGGAGCTATGGCTACACCTTC
>TRBV29-1|-|TRBJ2-7|15|TRBD1
CSVEPGQGPSYEQYF
TGCAGCGTTGAGCCGGGACAGGGCCCTTCCTACGAGCAGTACTTC
>TRBV27|-|TRBJ1-2|15|TRBD1
CASSSTPTGTYGYTF
TGTGCCAGCAGTTCGACCCCGACAGGGACCTATGGCTACACCTTC
>TRBV9|-|TRBJ2-1|15|-
CASSVYGGPHNEQFF
TGTGCCAGCAGCGTATACGGGGGGCCCCACAATGAGCAGTTCTTC
>TRBV10-3|-|TRBJ1-2|12|-
CAIVIENYGYTF
TGTGCCATCGTAATAGAAAACTATGGCTACACCTTC
>TRBV19|-|TRBJ1-3|15|TRBD1
CASSTDREPGNTIYF
TGTGCCAGTAGTACCGACAGGGAACCTGGAAACACCATATATTTT
>TRBV3-1/TRBV3-2|-|TRBJ2-5|16|-
CASSQDVTVLKETQYF
TGTGCCAGCAGCCAAGATGTGACTGTGCTTAAAGAGACCCAGTACTTC
>TRBV30|-|TRBJ1-2|13|-
CAWSVTGVYGYTF
TGTGCCTGGAGCGTAACCGGGGTTTATGGCTACACCTTC
>TRBV30|-|TRBJ1-2|14|TRBD1
CAWSVTGGIYGYTF
TGTGCCTGGAGTGTGACAGGGGGAATCTATGGCTACACCTTC
>TRBV27|-|TRBJ1-1|15|TRBD1
CASSPSGGWGTEAFF
TGTGCCAGCAGTCCGTCAGGGGGCTGGGGGACTGAAGCTTTCTTT
>TRBV3-1/TRBV3-2|-|TRBJ1-5|15|-
CASSQGRQENQPQHF
TGTGCCAGCAGCCAGGGTAGACAGGAAAATCAGCCCCAGCATTTT
>TRBV6-5|-|TRBJ2-3|15|TRBD2
CASSYLGGGTDTQYF
TGTGCCAGCAGTTATTTGGGGGGGGGCACAGATACGCAGTATTTT
>TRBV6-5|-|TRBJ2-2|13|-
CASSKAGTGELFF
TGTGCCAGCAGTAAGGCGGGGACCGGGGAGCTGTTTTTT
>TRBV9|-|TRBJ1-1|13|-
CASSVATGSEAFF
TGTGCCAGCAGCGTAGCTACAGGATCTGAAGCTTTCTTT
>TRBV4-1|-|TRBJ2-7|15|TRBD2
CASSITSGGASEQYF
TGCGCCAGCAGCATAACTAGCGGGGGGGCCAGCGAGCAGTACTTC
>TRBV5-4|-|TRBJ2-5|16|TRBD2
CASSLGEAGGQETQYF
TGTGCCAGCAGCTTGGGGGAAGCGGGGGGCCAAGAGACCCAGTACTTC
>TRBV6-2/TRBV6-3|-|TRBJ2-3|17|TRBD2
CASSPRLAGDHTDTQYF
TGTGCCAGCAGTCCCCGACTAGCGGGGGACCACACAGATACGCAGTATTTT
>TRBV14|-|TRBJ1-2|18|-
CASSQDWLGGAKGYGYTF
TGTGCCAGCAGCCAAGATTGGTTAGGAGGGGCGAAGGGCTATGGCTACACCTTC
>TRBV2|-|TRBJ2-7|13|TRBD1
CASSPGQGREQYF
TGTGCCAGCAGTCCGGGACAGGGAAGGGAGCAGTACTTC
>TRBV21-1|-|TRBJ1-5|15|-
CASSSGQGGNQPQHF
TGTGCCAGCAGCTCAGGACAGGGAGGCAATCAGCCCCAGCATTTT
>TRBV5-1|-|TRBJ2-5|14|-
CASSPQGLEETQYF
TGCGCCAGCAGTCCCCAGGGTTTAGAAGAGACCCAGTACTTC
>TRBV5-1|-|TRBJ1-2|15|-
CASSLVQGDNYGYTF
TGCGCCAGCAGCTTGGTACAGGGTGATAACTATGGCTACACCTTC
>TRBV19|-|TRBJ2-1|15|TRBD2
CASSQTSGVYNEQFF
TGTGCCAGTAGTCAAACTAGCGGGGTTTACAATGAGCAGTTCTTC
>TRBV30|-|TRBJ1-6|15|-
CAWKQAGTYNSPLHF
TGTGCCTGGAAGCAGGCAGGGACCTATAATTCACCCCTCCACTTT
>TRBV5-1|few|TRBJ2-7|15|TRBD2
CASSLPGGGADEQYF
TGCGCCAGCAGCTTACCTGGCGGGGGGGCAGACGAGCAGTACTTC
>TRBV29-1|-|TRBJ2-7|12|-
CSVAQGSYEQYF
TGCAGCGTCGCTCAGGGATCCTACGAGCAGTACTTC
>TRBV7-9|-|TRBJ1-1|13|TRBD1
CATGQGAGTEAFF
TGTGCCACTGGACAGGGGGCAGGAACTGAAGCTTTCTTT
>TRBV7-2|-|TRBJ2-1|13|-
CASSARQINEQFF
TGTGCCAGCAGCGCCCGACAGATCAATGAGCAGTTCTTC
>TRBV5-4|-|TRBJ2-7|13|TRBD1
CASSTGTGGEQYF
TGTGCCAGCAGTACTGGGACAGGGGGCGAGCAGTACTTC
>TRBV7-9|-|TRBJ1-2|15|TRBD1
CASSPGRDSYNGYTF
TGTGCCAGCAGCCCAGGGCGGGACAGCTACAATGGCTACACCTTC
>TRBV19|-|TRBJ2-5|15|TRBD1
CASRTGGAFYETQYF
TGTGCCAGCCGAACAGGGGGCGCGTTTTATGAGACCCAGTACTTC
>TRBV2|-|TRBJ1-6|14|-
CASSVQGPNSPLHF
TGTGCCAGCAGTGTACAGGGTCCCAATTCACCCCTCCACTTT
>TRBV15|-|TRBJ1-6|14|-
CATSPRGGLSPLHF
TGTGCCACCAGCCCCCGGGGAGGGTTATCACCCCTCCACTTT